Given below is one TCR beta chain in context. Its antigen is not identified. This entry belongs to a study of cytomegalovirus exposure and HLA in healthy donors. General study points: Later analysis associated a missense DCLRE1C variant with TCR beta V- and J-gene trimming. A later analysis found most CMV-associated TCR beta chains apparently HLA-restricted.

PCR involved 60 Vbeta and 13 Jbeta primers. Clones were sequenced by immunoSEQ multiplex PCR, and TCRdb holds only the in-frame ones, with some missing. The table records 160,000 or so clones, approximately 72% of them present only once. CDR1 is SGHDT, CDR2 YYEEEE, per germline. The CDR3 consists of 14 residues. With 8 bases clipped from V and 4 bases from J, the junction kept 11 bases outside the gene matches. The TCR sequence derives from a female donor in good health and CMV-seronegative. The sample consisted of PBMCs. The V call is TRBV5-6, the J call TRBJ1-2; 7 bases match TRBD1. The CDR3 DNA sequence: TGTGCCAGTCATAGAGGGGGCAAGGGCTATGGCTACACCTTC. Translated, it gives CASHRGGKGYGYTF.